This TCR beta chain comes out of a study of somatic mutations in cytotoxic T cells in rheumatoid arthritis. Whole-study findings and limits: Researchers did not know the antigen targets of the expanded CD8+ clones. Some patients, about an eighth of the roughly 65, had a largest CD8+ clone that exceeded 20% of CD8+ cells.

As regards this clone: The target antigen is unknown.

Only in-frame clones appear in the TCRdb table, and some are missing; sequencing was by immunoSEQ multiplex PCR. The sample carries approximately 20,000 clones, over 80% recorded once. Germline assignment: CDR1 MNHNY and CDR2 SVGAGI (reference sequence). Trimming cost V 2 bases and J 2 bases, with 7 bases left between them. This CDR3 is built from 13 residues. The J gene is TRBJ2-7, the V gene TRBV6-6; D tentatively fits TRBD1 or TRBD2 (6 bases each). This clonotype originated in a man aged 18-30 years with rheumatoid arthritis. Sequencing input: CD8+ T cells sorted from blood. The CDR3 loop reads CASSYGGPYEQYF. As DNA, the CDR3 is TGTGCCAGCAGTTACGGGGGGCCCTACGAGCAGTACTTC.